These 30 T cell receptor beta chains were all obtained from the same sample, sequenced in a study of cytomegalovirus exposure and HLA in healthy donors. Use of 60 Vbeta and 13 Jbeta primers characterized the PCR. The table came from immunoSEQ multiplex PCR; TCRdb's copy has only in-frame clones and leaves some out. This table has approximately 120,000 clones, approximately 80% appearing once. Material for sequencing was PBMCs. These receptors came from a middle-aged woman in good health and CMV-seropositive.

This chain connects TRBV7-9 to TRBJ2-7; 8 nucleotides line up with TRBD2. Germline V gene data show CDR1 as SEHNR and CDR2 as FQNEAQ (reference sequence). Unmatched junction bases numbered 4, after V lost 7 bases and J lost 2 bases. The CDR3 sequence is 13 residues long. The CDR3 nucleotides read TGTGCCAGCACCCGGGGGGGAACCTACGAGCAGTACTTC. It is translated as CASTRGGTYEQYF.

The rearrangement links TRBV6-5 to TRBJ2-1; 11 bases are a match to TRBD1. CDR3 length: 16 amino acids. J lost 6 bases, V lost 2 bases, and 6 bases had no gene match. Germline CDR1 reads MNHEY; CDR2 reads SVGAGI. In DNA form, the CDR3 reads TGTGCCAGCAGTTACGACGGGACAGGGGGTTTCAATGAGCAGTTCTTC. Translating it yields CASSYDGTGGFNEQFF.

The chain recombines TRBV7-9 with TRBJ2-7, with 9 bases matching TRBD1. CDR1 and CDR2 from the germline V gene are SEHNR and FQNEAQ (reference sequence). The junction had 6 bases not matched to a gene; V was cut back by 4 bases and J by 5 bases. The CDR3 covers 14 residues. The CDR3 region has the DNA TGTGCCAGCAGCTCCGGGACAGGGAGGGACGAGCAGTACTTC. Protein product: CASSSGTGRDEQYF.

The gene calls are TRBV19 and TRBJ2-5; D gene ambiguous. Germline CDR1 is LNHDA and CDR2 is SQIVND (reference sequence). Trimming took off 7 bases at V and 1 base at J, with 16 bases between the two ends. The CDR3 runs 15 residues. CDR3 DNA: TGTGCCAGTACCCGGAGTGGCTCACTCCAAGAGACCCAGTACTTC. This codes for CASTRSGSLQETQYF.

This chain uses TRBV15 with TRBJ2-1, with TRBD2 as a possible D gene (5 bases). There are 15 residues in the CDR3. The ends were cut back, 6 bases at V and 4 bases at J, with 16 bases in the middle. The germline V gene encodes CDR1 LNHNV and CDR2 YYDKDF (reference sequence). Written as DNA, the CDR3 is TGTGCCACCAGAGGAAGAATAGGACTGTACAATGAGCAGTTCTTC. Its translation: CATRGRIGLYNEQFF.

The chain links TRBV19 to TRBJ2-7; possibly TRBD1 for D (5 bases). Germline-derived CDR1 and CDR2 are LNHDA and SQIVND (reference sequence). CDR3 length equals 13 residues. The ends were cut back, 10 bases at V and 2 bases at J, with 15 bases in the middle. The CDR3 DNA reads as TGTGCCACAGCCGACAGCCTTACCTACGAGCAGTACTTC. Protein: CATADSLTYEQYF.

Concerning this clone itself: Relative to the germline gene, one junction end is altered; a read error may explain this. V is TRBV7-7 and J is TRBJ2-1; the match to TRBD2 covers 13 bases. The length of the CDR3 is 18 residues. Germline lookup yields CDR1 SSHAT and CDR2 FNYEAQ (reference sequence). The CDR3 region is CASSSLTSGRPGSGEQFF. Written as DNA, the CDR3 is TGTGCTAGCAGCTCCCTGACTAGCGGGAGGCCGGGGTCGGGTGAGCAGTTCTTC.

The rearrangement links TRBV27 to TRBJ1-5, with 9 bases matching TRBD1. The CDR3 consists of 14 residues. Germline V gene lookup returns CDR1 MNHEY and CDR2 SMNVEV (reference sequence). V dropped 4 bases and J dropped 7; count of bases not matched to a gene: 5. Here the CDR3 DNA reads TGTGCCAGCAGTTCCAGGACAGGGGCACAGCCCCAGCATTTT. Protein sequence: CASSSRTGAQPQHF.

The rearrangement joins TRBV6-1 to TRBJ2-7, with 7 bases identical to TRBD2. Germline V gene sequence: CDR1 MNHNS, CDR2 SASEGT. With V trimmed by 4 bases and J by 2 bases, 5 bases remained unmatched. The CDR3 contains 14 residues. The CDR3 nucleotides are TGTGCCAGCAGTGTGACCGGGGGGACCTACGAGCAGTACTTC. The encoded protein is CASSVTGGTYEQYF.

The chain is built from TRBV5-4 and TRBJ2-5; TRBD2 might be the D (6 bases). CDR1 SGHNT and CDR2 YYREEE come from the germline V gene (reference sequence). CDR3 length equals 15 residues. V was cut by 2 bases and J by 1 base, with 12 bases left in between. The CDR3 DNA reads as TGTGCCAGCAGCTTTCACCCTAGCGCCCAAGAGACCCAGTACTTC. Its translation: CASSFHPSAQETQYF.

This sequence joins TRBV4-1 and TRBJ2-5; 11 bases line up with TRBD2. The CDR3 contains 19 residues. J lost 5 bases, V lost 0 bases, and 14 bases had no gene match. Per the germline V gene, CDR1 is MGHRA and CDR2 is YSYEKL. CDR3 sequence reads: CASSQDGGTSGLRGETQYF. CDR3 coding DNA: TGCGCCAGCAGCCAAGATGGGGGGACTAGCGGCCTAAGGGGGGAGACCCAGTACTTC.

The chain links TRBV28 to TRBJ2-5, with a possible D match to TRBD2 (6 bases). CDR1 MDHEN and CDR2 SYDVKM come from the germline V gene. The germline V and J ends were trimmed by 7 bases and 5 bases, with 17 bases remaining between them. CDR3 length: 14 amino acids. The CDR3 coding sequence is TGTGCCAGCACCCCCCCGGGAGCCCCCGAGACCCAGTACTTC. This encodes CASTPPGAPETQYF. Full variable domain (remainder filled in from reference TRBV28 and TRBJ2-5): DVKVTQSSRYLVKRTGEKVFLECVQDMDHENMFWYRQDPGLGLRLIYFSYDVKMKEKGDIPEGYSVSREKKERFSLILESASTNQTSMYLCASTPPGAPETQYFGPGTRLLVL.

V is TRBV9 and J is TRBJ2-3, with TRBD1 matching 8 bases. V dropped 3 bases and J dropped 4; count of bases not matched to a gene: 4. This CDR3 has 14 residues. Germline V gives CDR1 SGDLS, CDR2 YYNGEE. CDR3 loop: CASSGQGRPDTQYF. The DNA for the CDR3 is TGTGCCAGCAGCGGACAGGGGAGGCCAGATACGCAGTATTTT.

This clone was found once. The chain recombines TRBV7-8 with TRBJ2-7; tentative D call: TRBD1 (6 bases). Germline V CDR1 and CDR2: SGHVS, FQNEAQ. V gave up 2 bases and J gave up 5 bases, with 7 bases separating them. The CDR3 is made up of 12 amino acids. The CDR3 here is CASSLSGDEQYF. CDR3 in DNA: TGTGCCAGCAGCTTATCAGGGGACGAGCAGTACTTC.

This clone was seen only a few times. The chain combines TRBV27 with TRBJ2-7; D not certain. This CDR3 spans 14 amino acids. The V end lost 4 bases, the J end lost 5 bases, and 15 bases lay between the germline ends. Germline values: CDR1 MNHEY, CDR2 SMNVEV (reference sequence). CDR3: CASSSTTYSNEQYF. CDR3 nucleotide sequence: TGTGCCAGCAGTTCAACCACCTACTCGAACGAGCAGTACTTC.

The genes are TRBV19 and TRBJ1-5, with TRBD1 matching 7 bases. The V gene's germline CDR1 is LNHDA and CDR2 SQIVND (reference sequence). The CDR3 extends over 11 amino acids. V lost 8 bases to trimming and J lost 6 bases; unmatched junction nucleotides: 1. The CDR3, as DNA: TGTGCCAGTGGGGACAGTCAGCCCCAGCATTTT. Amino acids: CASGDSQPQHF.

The chain uses TRBV6-5 and TRBJ1-2; 12 positions agree with TRBD1. CDR3 length: 15 residues. V dropped 6 bases and J dropped 7; count of bases not matched to a gene: 9. Germline values: CDR1 MNHEY, CDR2 SVGAGI. The CDR3 DNA reads TGTGCCAGCAGGAGGGACAGGGGGCCCGAGCCTGGCTACACCTTC. Translation: CASRRDRGPEPGYTF.

V usage is TRBV9 and J usage is TRBJ2-7, with 7 bases that match TRBD1. V shed 0 bases and J 5 bases; nucleotides not matched to a gene: 8. CDR1 and CDR2 from the germline V gene are SGDLS and YYNGEE. The CDR3 extends over 15 amino acids. CDR3 in DNA: TGTGCCAGCAGCGTAGCAGCGGACAGGTCCAACGAGCAGTACTTC. This codes for CASSVAADRSNEQYF.

This clone has more than one count but fewer than ten. This chain uses TRBV5-1 with TRBJ2-3; the D gene is possibly TRBD2 (7 bases). Trimming removed 0 bases at V and 5 bases at J, with 13 bases between. The germline V gene has CDR1 SGHRS and CDR2 YFSETQ. There are 15 residues in the CDR3. This chain's CDR3 is CASSLDGGAKDTQYF. The CDR3 DNA is TGCGCCAGCAGCTTGGATGGGGGGGCGAAAGATACGCAGTATTTT.

The V and J genes are TRBV29-1 and TRBJ1-1; TRBD1 is a possible D gene (5 bases). The germline V gene has CDR1 SQVTM and CDR2 ANQGSEA. V was cut by 5 bases and J by 1 base, with 5 bases left in between. CDR3 length: 11 amino acids. CDR3 region: CSVTGNTEAFF. CDR3 nucleotide sequence: TGCAGCGTTACAGGGAACACTGAAGCTTTCTTT.

This chain connects TRBV5-1 to TRBJ2-7, with D possibly being TRBD2 (6 bases). V was trimmed by 4 bases and J by 4 bases, leaving 9 bases between them. The CDR3 is 12 residues long. Germline V gene data show CDR1 as SGHRS and CDR2 as YFSETQ. CDR3 sequence: CASSPRGYEQYF. CDR3 in DNA: TGCGCCAGCAGCCCCCGGGGGTACGAGCAGTACTTC.

CDR3 residues: CASSRMTGNTGELFF. CDR3 sequence (DNA): TGTGCCAGCTCACGGATGACAGGGAACACCGGGGAGCTGTTTTTT. The chain combines TRBV18 with TRBJ2-2; D is perhaps TRBD1 (6 bases). CDR1 and CDR2 from the germline V gene are KGHSH and LQKENI. The CDR3 is 15 amino acids. V lost 4 bases and J lost 1, with 10 bases in between.

The genes are TRBV7-9 and TRBJ1-1; perhaps TRBD1 as D (6 bases). The V end lost 4 bases, the J end lost 1 base, and 16 bases lay between the germline ends. This CDR3 region has 16 residues. CDR1 SEHNR and CDR2 FQNEAQ come from the germline V gene (reference sequence). The CDR3 loop reads CASSSPTGGGNTEAFF. The CDR3 DNA follows: TGTGCCAGCAGCTCCCCTACGGGAGGGGGGAACACTGAAGCTTTCTTT.

The chain joins TRBV10-2 to TRBJ2-5; 14 bases are shared with TRBD2. Germline V gives CDR1 WSHSY, CDR2 SAAADI. The V gene end was trimmed by 6 bases and the J gene end by 4 bases; junction bases not matched to a gene: 10. CDR3 size: 17 residues. CDR3 coding DNA: TGCGCCAGCAGGAGGACTAGCGGGAGGAGTAGCAGAGAGACCCAGTACTTC. Its translation: CASRRTSGRSSRETQYF.

V is TRBV7-6 and J is TRBJ2-5; D possibly corresponds to TRBD1 (5 bases). The CDR3 has 14 residues. Germline CDR1 reads SGHVS; CDR2 reads FNYEAQ. The V end was cut by 1 base, the J end by 5 bases, with 11 bases between. In nucleotides, the CDR3 is TGTGCCAGCAGCTTAGGTGGGGCCGGGGAGACCCAGTACTTC. Translated: CASSLGGAGETQYF. The full variable domain, its missing parts supplied by reference TRBV7-6 and TRBJ2-5, is GAGVSQSPRYKVTKRGQDVALRCDPISGHVSLYWYRQALGQGPEFLTYFNYEAQQDKSGLPNDRFSAERPEGSISTLTIQRTEQRDSAMYRCASSLGGAGETQYFGPGTRLLVL.

The rearrangement uses TRBV18 and TRBJ2-7, with 7 bases aligning to TRBD2. Germline CDR1 KGHSH, CDR2 LQKENI. This CDR3 region has 14 residues. Trimming at V came to 0 bases and at J to 7 bases, leaving 6 bases not matched to a gene. The CDR3 loop is CASSPPGGSGEQYF. The CDR3, as DNA: TGTGCCAGCTCACCACCCGGGGGGTCGGGGGAGCAGTACTTC.

This clone is a singleton in its sample. The V call is TRBV6-5, the J call TRBJ1-1; 9 bases align to TRBD1. The V and J ends lost 9 bases and 9 bases, in that order; junction bases with no gene match: 8. There are 12 residues in the CDR3. CDR1 is MNHEY and CDR2 is SVGAGI in the germline V gene. Written as DNA, the CDR3 is TGTGCCAGTACCTCCGGGACAGGGCAAGCTTTCTTT. This sequence encodes CASTSGTGQAFF.

The CDR3 DNA reads TGTGCCAGCAGCGCGGGTAAAAACATTCAGTACTTC. This codes for CASSAGKNIQYF. The chain uses TRBV2 and TRBJ2-4; D is possibly TRBD2 (5 bases). Trimming pared 6 bases from V and 4 bases from J, leaving 7 bases between. The CDR3 length is 12 residues. Germline V gives CDR1 SNHLY, CDR2 FYNNEI.

V and J are TRBV5-1 and TRBJ2-3; D is unclear. This CDR3 region has 17 residues. V lost 0 bases and J 0 bases, leaving 14 bases between the germline ends. Germline CDR1 is SGHRS and CDR2 is YFSETQ. CDR3 DNA sequence: TGCGCCAGCAGCTTGGGACCCAGCGCATCTAGCACAGATACGCAGTATTTT. Its protein product is CASSLGPSASSTDTQYF.

This rearrangement joins TRBV28 to TRBJ1-2; the match to TRBD1 covers 8 bases. J gave up 3 bases and V 6 bases, and 12 bases lay outside the gene matches. Germline values: CDR1 MDHEN, CDR2 SYDVKM. This CDR3 contains 16 residues. The CDR3 is CASRGTGQHLDYGYTF. CDR3 coding DNA: TGTGCCAGCAGGGGGACAGGCCAACACCTGGACTATGGCTACACCTTC.